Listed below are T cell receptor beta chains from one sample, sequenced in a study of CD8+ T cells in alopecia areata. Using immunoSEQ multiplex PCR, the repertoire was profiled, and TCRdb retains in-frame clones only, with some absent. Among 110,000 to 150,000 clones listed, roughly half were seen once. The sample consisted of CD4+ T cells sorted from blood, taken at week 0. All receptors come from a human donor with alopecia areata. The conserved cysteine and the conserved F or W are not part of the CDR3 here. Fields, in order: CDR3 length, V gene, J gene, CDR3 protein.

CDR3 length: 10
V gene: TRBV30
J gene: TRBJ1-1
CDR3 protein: AWTQSNTEAF

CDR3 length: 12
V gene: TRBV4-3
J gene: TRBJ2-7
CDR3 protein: ASSQSSGPYEQY

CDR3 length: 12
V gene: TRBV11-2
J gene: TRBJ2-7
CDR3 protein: ASSFGQGGDEQY

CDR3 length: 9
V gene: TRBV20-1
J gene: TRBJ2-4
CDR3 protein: SARRIGIQY

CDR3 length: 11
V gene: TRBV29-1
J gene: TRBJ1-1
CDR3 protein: SVEGQPFTEAF

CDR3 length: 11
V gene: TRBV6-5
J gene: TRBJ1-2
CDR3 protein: ASNKGQNYGYT

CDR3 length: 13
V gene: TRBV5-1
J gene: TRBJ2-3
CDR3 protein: ASSLGGGGTDTQY

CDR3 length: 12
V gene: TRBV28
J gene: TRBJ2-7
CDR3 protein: ASRGWASSYEQY

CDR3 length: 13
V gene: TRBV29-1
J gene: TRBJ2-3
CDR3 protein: SVETGTGMGNTQY

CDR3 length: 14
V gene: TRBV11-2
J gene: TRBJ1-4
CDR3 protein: ASSPDSRESNEKLF